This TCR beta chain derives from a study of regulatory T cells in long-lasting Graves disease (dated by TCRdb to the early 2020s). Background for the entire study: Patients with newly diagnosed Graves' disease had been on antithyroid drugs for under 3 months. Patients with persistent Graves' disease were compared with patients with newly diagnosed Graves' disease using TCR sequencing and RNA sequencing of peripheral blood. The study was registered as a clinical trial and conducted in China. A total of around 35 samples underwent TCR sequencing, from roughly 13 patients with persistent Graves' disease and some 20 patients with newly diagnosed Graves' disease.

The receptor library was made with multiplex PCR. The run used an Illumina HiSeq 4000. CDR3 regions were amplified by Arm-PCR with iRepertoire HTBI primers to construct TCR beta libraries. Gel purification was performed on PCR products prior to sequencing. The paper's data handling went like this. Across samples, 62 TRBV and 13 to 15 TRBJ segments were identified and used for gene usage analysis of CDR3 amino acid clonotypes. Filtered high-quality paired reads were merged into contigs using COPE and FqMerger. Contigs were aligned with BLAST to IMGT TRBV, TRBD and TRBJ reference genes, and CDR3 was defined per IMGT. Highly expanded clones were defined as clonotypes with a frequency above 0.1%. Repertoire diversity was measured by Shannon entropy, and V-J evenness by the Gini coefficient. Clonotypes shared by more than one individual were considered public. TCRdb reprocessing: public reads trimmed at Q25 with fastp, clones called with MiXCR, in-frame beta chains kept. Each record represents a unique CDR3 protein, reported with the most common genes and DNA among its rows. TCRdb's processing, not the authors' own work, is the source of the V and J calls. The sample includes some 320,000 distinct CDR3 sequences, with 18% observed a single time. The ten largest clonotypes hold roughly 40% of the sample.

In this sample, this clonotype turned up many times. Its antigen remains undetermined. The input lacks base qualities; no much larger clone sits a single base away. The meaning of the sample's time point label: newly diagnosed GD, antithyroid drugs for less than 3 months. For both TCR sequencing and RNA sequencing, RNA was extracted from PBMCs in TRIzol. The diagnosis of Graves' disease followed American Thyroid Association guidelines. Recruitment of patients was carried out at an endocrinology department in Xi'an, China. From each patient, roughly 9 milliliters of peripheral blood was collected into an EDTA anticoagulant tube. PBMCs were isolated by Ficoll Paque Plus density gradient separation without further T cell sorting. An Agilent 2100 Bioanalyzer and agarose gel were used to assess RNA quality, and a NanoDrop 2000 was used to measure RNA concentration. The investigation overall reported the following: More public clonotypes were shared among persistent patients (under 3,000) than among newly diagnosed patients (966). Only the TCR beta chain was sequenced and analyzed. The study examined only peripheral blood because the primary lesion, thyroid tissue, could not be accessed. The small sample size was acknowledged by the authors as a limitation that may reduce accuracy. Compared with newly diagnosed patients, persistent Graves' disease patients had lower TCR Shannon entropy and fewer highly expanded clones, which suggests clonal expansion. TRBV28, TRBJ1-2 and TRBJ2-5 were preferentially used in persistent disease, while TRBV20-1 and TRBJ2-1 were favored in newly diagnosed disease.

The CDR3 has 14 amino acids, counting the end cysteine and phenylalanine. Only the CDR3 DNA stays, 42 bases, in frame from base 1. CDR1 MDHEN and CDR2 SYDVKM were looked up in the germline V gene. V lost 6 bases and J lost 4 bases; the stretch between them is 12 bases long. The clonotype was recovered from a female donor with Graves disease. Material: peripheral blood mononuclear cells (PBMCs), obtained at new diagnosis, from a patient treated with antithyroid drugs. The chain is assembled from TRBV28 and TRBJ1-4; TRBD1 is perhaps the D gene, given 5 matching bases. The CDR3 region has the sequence CASSTGTINEKLFF. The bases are TGTGCCAGCAGCACCGGGACGATTAATGAAAAACTGTTTTTT.